These T cell receptor beta chains were read from a single sample in a study of glioma-infiltrating T cells. TCRdb independently ran MiXCR on the multiplex PCR reads; one entry per CDR3 protein. The sample lists some 40,000 distinct CDR3 sequences, around 24% occurring once. The sequencing sample was made of glioma tissue, nonneoplastic brain tissue, or PBMCs (not recorded which). The receptors stem from a human donor with low-grade glioma or glioblastoma, undergoing nonglioma brain surgery, or in good health (not recorded which). The CDR3 runs from the conserved cysteine through the conserved F or W. The order of the fields is V gene, D gene, clone size, J gene, CDR3 DNA, CDR3 protein. D genes are given only for firm matches. A clone size is listed for some rows: how often the clone was seen (once, few, many), or a class if it is expanded.

V gene: TRBV5-1
D gene: TRBD1
clone size: .
J gene: TRBJ2-3
CDR3 DNA: TGCGCCAGCAGCAAGGGGACAGGGCGTAGCACAGATACGCAGTATTTT
CDR3 protein: CASSKGTGRSTDTQYF

V gene: TRBV19
D gene: .
clone size: many
J gene: TRBJ1-1
CDR3 DNA: TGTGCCAGTAGTCCTCGGACAAAGGGCACTGAAGCTTTCTTT
CDR3 protein: CASSPRTKGTEAFF

V gene: TRBV29-1
D gene: TRBD1
clone size: few
J gene: TRBJ2-7
CDR3 DNA: TGCAGCGTTGCCCGGGACAGGTCCCCCTACGAGCAGTACTTC
CDR3 protein: CSVARDRSPYEQYF

V gene: TRBV20-1
D gene: TRBD1
clone size: many
J gene: TRBJ2-5
CDR3 DNA: TGCAGTGCTAGCAATAAGGACAGGGGGTTCCAAGAGACCCAGTACTTC
CDR3 protein: CSASNKDRGFQETQYF

V gene: TRBV7-9
D gene: .
clone size: many
J gene: TRBJ2-5
CDR3 DNA: TGTGCCAGCAGCCCGCTGGGCAGGGCTAACGAAGAGACCCAGTACTTC
CDR3 protein: CASSPLGRANEETQYF

V gene: TRBV7-2
D gene: .
clone size: many
J gene: TRBJ1-6
CDR3 DNA: TGTGCCAGCAGCTTAGCGGGGGGACTCTTTAATTCACCCCTCCACTTT
CDR3 protein: CASSLAGGLFNSPLHF

V gene: TRBV2
D gene: .
clone size: many
J gene: TRBJ1-2
CDR3 DNA: TGTGCCAGCAGCGGACAGTTCCCCTACTATGGCTACACCTTC
CDR3 protein: CASSGQFPYYGYTF

V gene: TRBV20-1
D gene: TRBD1
clone size: many
J gene: TRBJ1-5
CDR3 DNA: TGCAGTGCTAGAGACCAGGGGGCAGCTCAGCCCCAGCATTTT
CDR3 protein: CSARDQGAAQPQHF

V gene: TRBV9
D gene: .
clone size: many
J gene: TRBJ2-3
CDR3 DNA: TGTGCCAGCAGCGTAACCTACACAGATACGCAGTATTTT
CDR3 protein: CASSVTYTDTQYF

V gene: TRBV4-1
D gene: TRBD1
clone size: many
J gene: TRBJ2-7
CDR3 DNA: TGCGCCAGCAGCCAAGAGCCGGGACAGGGGTACGAGCAGTACTTC
CDR3 protein: CASSQEPGQGYEQYF

V gene: TRBV27
D gene: .
clone size: many
J gene: TRBJ2-3
CDR3 DNA: TGTGCCAGCAGACCACAGGGAGGGAGCACAGATACGCAGTATTTT
CDR3 protein: CASRPQGGSTDTQYF

V gene: TRBV19
D gene: TRBD1
clone size: many
J gene: TRBJ1-1
CDR3 DNA: TGTGCCAGTAGAGGACAGGGGTGGAACACTGAAGCTTTCTTT
CDR3 protein: CASRGQGWNTEAFF

V gene: TRBV6-6
D gene: .
clone size: .
J gene: TRBJ2-1
CDR3 DNA: TGTGCCAACAGTTACAGTTACAGTGAGCAGTTCTTC
CDR3 protein: CANSYSYSEQFF

V gene: TRBV19
D gene: TRBD1
clone size: .
J gene: TRBJ2-1
CDR3 DNA: TGTGCCAGTAGTATTACGGACAGGGTCGAGAGTGAGCAGTTCTTC
CDR3 protein: CASSITDRVESEQFF

V gene: TRBV6-1
D gene: TRBD2
clone size: many
J gene: TRBJ2-2
CDR3 DNA: TGTGCCAGCAGTACCGCCCGGCTAGCGGTTGACACCGGGGAGCTGTTTTTT
CDR3 protein: CASSTARLAVDTGELFF

V gene: TRBV6-7
D gene: .
clone size: many
J gene: TRBJ1-5
CDR3 DNA: TGTGCCAGCAGTTACTCGCGACATAACCTTAGCAATCAGCCCCAGCATTTT
CDR3 protein: CASSYSRHNLSNQPQHF

V gene: TRBV4-1
D gene: .
clone size: many
J gene: TRBJ1-3
CDR3 DNA: TGCGCCAGCAGCCAAGACGGGGCACCCTCTGGAAACACCATATATTTT
CDR3 protein: CASSQDGAPSGNTIYF

V gene: TRBV14
D gene: TRBD2
clone size: .
J gene: TRBJ2-5
CDR3 DNA: TGTGCCAGCAGCCAGCAACTAGCGGGAGGAGAGACCCAGTACTTC
CDR3 protein: CASSQQLAGGETQYF

V gene: TRBV11-2
D gene: .
clone size: many
J gene: TRBJ1-1
CDR3 DNA: TGTGCCAGCAGCTCCTCAATCGGAACTGAAGCTTTCTTT
CDR3 protein: CASSSSIGTEAFF

V gene: TRBV20-1
D gene: TRBD2
clone size: many
J gene: TRBJ2-3
CDR3 DNA: TGCAGTGCTACCGGGACTAGCGGCCCCACAGATACGCAGTATTTT
CDR3 protein: CSATGTSGPTDTQYF

V gene: TRBV4-1
D gene: .
clone size: many
J gene: TRBJ1-3
CDR3 DNA: TGCGCCAGCAGCCAAGAGACGTCTGCTGGAAACACCATATATTTT
CDR3 protein: CASSQETSAGNTIYF

V gene: TRBV6-6
D gene: .
clone size: many
J gene: TRBJ2-1
CDR3 DNA: TGTGCCAGCAGTTACTCCAGGCCAGTCCCGAGCTCCTACAATGAGCAGTTCTTC
CDR3 protein: CASSYSRPVPSSYNEQFF

V gene: TRBV3-1
D gene: TRBD2
clone size: many
J gene: TRBJ2-5
CDR3 DNA: TGTGCCAGCAGCAGCCCGGGACTAGCGCGAGAGACCCAGTACTTC
CDR3 protein: CASSSPGLARETQYF

V gene: TRBV30
D gene: .
clone size: .
J gene: TRBJ2-3
CDR3 DNA: TGTGTCTGGAGTCCCGGCCCAGCGCAGTATTTT
CDR3 protein: CVWSPGPAQYF

V gene: TRBV20-1
D gene: .
clone size: many
J gene: TRBJ2-7
CDR3 DNA: TGCAGTGCTAGAGATCCAGGCAGGGGGGACTACGAGCAGTACTTC
CDR3 protein: CSARDPGRGDYEQYF

V gene: TRBV3-1
D gene: .
clone size: many
J gene: TRBJ2-3
CDR3 DNA: TGTGCCAGCAGCCAAGAGGATGTACCGCGACAGCTTAGCACAGATACGCAGTATTTT
CDR3 protein: CASSQEDVPRQLSTDTQYF

V gene: TRBV7-2
D gene: TRBD2
clone size: many
J gene: TRBJ2-1
CDR3 DNA: TGTGCCAGCAGCTTGATGGGACTAGGAGTCCATGAGCAGTTCTTC
CDR3 protein: CASSLMGLGVHEQFF

V gene: TRBV20-1
D gene: TRBD2
clone size: many
J gene: TRBJ2-3
CDR3 DNA: TGCAGTGCTCTCAGACAGCGGGGGGGCGGCACAGATACGCAGTATTTT
CDR3 protein: CSALRQRGGGTDTQYF

V gene: TRBV28
D gene: TRBD1
clone size: .
J gene: TRBJ1-2
CDR3 DNA: TGTGTTAGCAGTTCAGGGGGCGACGGATATGGCTACACCTTC
CDR3 protein: CVSSSGGDGYGYTF

V gene: TRBV27
D gene: .
clone size: many
J gene: TRBJ1-1
CDR3 DNA: TGTGCCAGCAGTTTGGGTCAGGCGAACACTGAAGCTTTCTTT
CDR3 protein: CASSLGQANTEAFF

V gene: TRBV7-3
D gene: .
clone size: few
J gene: TRBJ1-5
CDR3 DNA: TGTGCCAGCAGCTTAACCAATGATCAGCCCCAGCATTTT
CDR3 protein: CASSLTNDQPQHF

V gene: TRBV28
D gene: .
clone size: many
J gene: TRBJ2-1
CDR3 DNA: TGTGCCAGCGTAAGGGACACTTCAAATGAGCAGTTCTTC
CDR3 protein: CASVRDTSNEQFF

V gene: TRBV2
D gene: .
clone size: many
J gene: TRBJ1-5
CDR3 DNA: TGTGCCAGCAGTGTACAGGGAGGAAGCAATCAGCCCCAGCATTTT
CDR3 protein: CASSVQGGSNQPQHF

V gene: TRBV20-1
D gene: TRBD2
clone size: many
J gene: TRBJ2-5
CDR3 DNA: TGCAGTGCTCGGAGCGGGAGAGGAAAAGAGACCCAGTACTTC
CDR3 protein: CSARSGRGKETQYF

V gene: TRBV4-3
D gene: .
clone size: many
J gene: TRBJ2-1
CDR3 DNA: TGCGCCAGCAGGCCGACCGCCTACTCCTACAATGAGCAGTTCTTC
CDR3 protein: CASRPTAYSYNEQFF

V gene: TRBV4-2
D gene: TRBD1
clone size: many
J gene: TRBJ2-1
CDR3 DNA: TGTGCCAGCAGCAGGAACAGGGGGCAGAGGTACAATGAGCAGTTCTTC
CDR3 protein: CASSRNRGQRYNEQFF

V gene: TRBV7-2
D gene: .
clone size: many
J gene: TRBJ2-3
CDR3 DNA: TGTGCCAGCAGCTTTATTGGGACTTCAGATACGCAGTATTTT
CDR3 protein: CASSFIGTSDTQYF

V gene: TRBV5-1
D gene: TRBD1
clone size: many
J gene: TRBJ1-1
CDR3 DNA: TGCGCCAGCAGCTTGGGACAGGGGAGCACTGAAGCTTTCTTT
CDR3 protein: CASSLGQGSTEAFF

V gene: TRBV28
D gene: .
clone size: many
J gene: TRBJ1-5
CDR3 DNA: TGTGCCAGCAGTTTCGACGGAAGCAATCAGCCCCAGCATTTT
CDR3 protein: CASSFDGSNQPQHF

V gene: TRBV5-8
D gene: .
clone size: many
J gene: TRBJ1-1
CDR3 DNA: TGTGCCAGCAGCTTGGAGATTTGGTTTAGGGTTGGGACTGAAGCTTTCTTT
CDR3 protein: CASSLEIWFRVGTEAFF

V gene: TRBV29-1
D gene: .
clone size: .
J gene: TRBJ2-7
CDR3 DNA: TGCAGCGTTGCAGTGGGGAGTAACGAGCAGTACTTC
CDR3 protein: CSVAVGSNEQYF

V gene: TRBV12-3/TRBV12-4
D gene: TRBD2
clone size: many
J gene: TRBJ2-7
CDR3 DNA: TGTGCCAGCAGTTTGGCGGGAGGGCCGTACGAGCAGTACTTC
CDR3 protein: CASSLAGGPYEQYF

V gene: TRBV27
D gene: .
clone size: many
J gene: TRBJ2-1
CDR3 DNA: TGTGCCAGCAGTCCCACGGGACGGTCAAGCTCCTACAATGAGCAGTTCTTC
CDR3 protein: CASSPTGRSSSYNEQFF

V gene: TRBV28
D gene: .
clone size: medium-sized
J gene: TRBJ1-5
CDR3 DNA: TGTGCCAGCACCAGAACAGGGCGATATCAGCCCCAGCATTTT
CDR3 protein: CASTRTGRYQPQHF

V gene: TRBV5-1
D gene: TRBD1
clone size: many
J gene: TRBJ1-2
CDR3 DNA: TGCGCCAGCAGCTTCGGGACAGGGCAAGATGGCTACACCTTC
CDR3 protein: CASSFGTGQDGYTF

V gene: TRBV7-2
D gene: .
clone size: few
J gene: TRBJ2-5
CDR3 DNA: TGTGCCAGCAGCTTCTACGGGACACAAGGGACGGTTTTGCAGACCCAGTACTTC
CDR3 protein: CASSFYGTQGTVLQTQYF

V gene: TRBV20-1
D gene: TRBD2
clone size: many
J gene: TRBJ2-5
CDR3 DNA: TGCAGTGTCCGACTGGGGAGGGGCTCAACGGAGACCCAGTACTTC
CDR3 protein: CSVRLGRGSTETQYF

V gene: TRBV19
D gene: .
clone size: few
J gene: TRBJ1-1
CDR3 DNA: TGTGCCAGTAGTATTCTAGGAGGACTCCCACTCATCGCCACTGAAGCTTTCTTT
CDR3 protein: CASSILGGLPLIATEAFF

V gene: TRBV14
D gene: TRBD1
clone size: many
J gene: TRBJ2-4
CDR3 DNA: TGTGCCAGCAGCCATCATGAGGGGGCTGAAAAATACTTC
CDR3 protein: CASSHHEGAEKYF

V gene: TRBV2
D gene: .
clone size: many
J gene: TRBJ2-1
CDR3 DNA: TGTGCCAGCAGGTCCCGCTCCTACAATGAGCAGTTCTTC
CDR3 protein: CASRSRSYNEQFF

V gene: TRBV2
D gene: .
clone size: many
J gene: TRBJ1-5
CDR3 DNA: TGTGCCAGCAGTGAGGGTTTAGGTCAGCCCCAGCATTTT
CDR3 protein: CASSEGLGQPQHF

V gene: TRBV2
D gene: .
clone size: many
J gene: TRBJ1-2
CDR3 DNA: TGTGCCAGCAGGGAGGAAAATGGCTACACCTTC
CDR3 protein: CASREENGYTF

V gene: TRBV6-1
D gene: TRBD2
clone size: many
J gene: TRBJ2-3
CDR3 DNA: TGTGCCAGCAGTCTCGGGACTAGCGGGAGCACAGATACGCAGTATTTT
CDR3 protein: CASSLGTSGSTDTQYF

V gene: TRBV4-1
D gene: TRBD1
clone size: many
J gene: TRBJ2-7
CDR3 DNA: TGCGCCAGCAGCCAAGAAACAGGGGAGAAGTACGAGCAGTACTTC
CDR3 protein: CASSQETGEKYEQYF